The TCR beta chain described here comes from a study of long-term antiretroviral therapy in people with HIV. General study findings and limits: Pre-ART clonal expansion yielded clones that dominated the repertoire at all time points. Control repertoires displayed wider CDR3 length ranges than the HIV repertoires.

Version v3.0 of the immunoSEQ assay was performed at survey level. Generated by immunoSEQ multiplex PCR, the TCRdb table keeps only in-frame clones and is missing some. The table includes 30,000 to 35,000 clones, about three quarters detected once. Germline assignment: CDR1 SGHNT and CDR2 YYREEE (reference sequence). This CDR3 has 14 amino acids. The V end lost 4 bases, the J end lost 5 bases, and 15 bases lay between the germline ends. This clone was seen a few times. Its antigen is not known. Here the sequenced sample was unsorted PBMCs, taken 3.1 years after starting antiretroviral therapy. The J gene is TRBJ1-2, the V gene TRBV5-4, with D possibly being TRBD1 (6 bases). The TCR comes from a woman between 45 and 65 years old with HIV. The CDR3 nucleotides are TGTGCCAGCAGCGCCGCCGGGACATCTTATGGCTACACCTTC. Translation gives CASSAAGTSYGYTF.